This note documents a single TCR beta chain sequence. This sample was taken from a study of CD8 T cells in Susac syndrome. A quantity of about 0.5 to 1 ug RNA underwent reverse transcription using random hexamers. From the immunoSEQ multiplex PCR reads, TCRdb called clonotypes with MiXCR, one entry per CDR3 protein. This sample has more than 100,000 distinct CDR3 sequences, with about 95% found just once. This CDR3 has 12 residues. Trimming pared 0 bases from V and 5 bases from J, leaving 4 bases between. Looked up from germline, CDR1 is LGHDT and CDR2 is YNNKEL (reference sequence). Specimen: CD4+ T cells from PBMCs. V and J are TRBV3-1 and TRBJ2-5, with unresolved D. The TCR sequence derives from a human donor in good health. This CDR3 reads CASSQEPETQYF. The CDR3 region has the DNA TGTGCCAGCAGCCAAGAGCCGGAGACCCAGTACTTC.